Sequencing of this TCR beta chain was carried out in a study of graft-versus-host responses after intestinal transplantation. The study's findings and limits: GvH clone levels peaked in circulation, and this peak was associated with early post-transplant HvG declines.

Responder cells labeled with CFSE (200,000) were co-plated with irradiated stimulator cells labeled with violet dye (200,000). Here immunoSEQ multiplex PCR was the method, and the copy in TCRdb shows in-frame clones only, minus some. The profile shows 15,000 to 20,000 clones, around two fifths of them singletons. Germline-derived CDR1 and CDR2 are MNHEY and SMNVEV (reference sequence). The CDR3 consists of 15 residues. V was shortened by 6 bases and J by 0 bases, with 12 bases between the two germline ends. The specimen was alloreactive CD8+ T cells from a mixed lymphocyte reaction culture, collected before intestinal transplant. Subset here: CFSE-low proliferating T cells sorted from approximately six-day pre-transplant mixed lymphocyte reaction (GvH or HvG direction). The chain recombines TRBV27 with TRBJ1-5, with TRBD1 as a possible D gene (5 bases). The sequence was collected from a human patient who received an intestinal transplant. CDR3 nucleotides: TGTGCCAGCAGCCAATATGGGGCTAGCAATCAGCCCCAGCATTTT. It encodes CASSQYGASNQPQHF.